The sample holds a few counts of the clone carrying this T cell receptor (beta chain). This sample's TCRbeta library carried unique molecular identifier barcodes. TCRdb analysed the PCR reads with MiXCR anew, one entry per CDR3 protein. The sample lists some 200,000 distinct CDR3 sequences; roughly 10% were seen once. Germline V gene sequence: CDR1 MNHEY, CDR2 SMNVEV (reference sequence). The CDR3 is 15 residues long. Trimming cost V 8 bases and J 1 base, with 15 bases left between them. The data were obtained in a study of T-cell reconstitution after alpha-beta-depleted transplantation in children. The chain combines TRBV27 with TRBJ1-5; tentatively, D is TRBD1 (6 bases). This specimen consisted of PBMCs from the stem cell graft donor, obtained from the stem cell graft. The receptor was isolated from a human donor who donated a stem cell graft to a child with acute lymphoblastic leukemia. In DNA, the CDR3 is TGTGCCAGCGGACAGATGGGTGGGAGCAATCAGCCCCAGCATTTT. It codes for CASGQMGGSNQPQHF.